One sample yielded the 4 T cell receptor beta chains listed below, sequenced in a study of T cells in narcolepsy. Profiling relied on immunoSEQ multiplex PCR, and the TCRdb table lists in-frame clones only, not all of them. The repertoire holds 21,000 or so clones, with about 91% as singletons. Sequenced: CD45RA- memory CD4+ T cells from PBMCs. These receptors were taken from a human donor with narcolepsy.

The V and J genes are TRBV6-1 and TRBJ2-1; no clear D gene. Germline CDR1 reads MNHNS; CDR2 reads SASEGT. This CDR3 contains 13 residues. With 10 bases removed from V and 5 bases from J, the gap between germline ends came to 15 bases. The CDR3 spells CAIRWAANNEQFF. In DNA, the CDR3 is TGTGCCATCCGATGGGCAGCTAACAATGAGCAGTTCTTC.

The J gene is TRBJ2-5, the V gene TRBV30; possibly TRBD1 for D (5 bases). Trimming left V 2 bases short and J 5 bases short, with 9 bases between. Germline assignment: CDR1 GTSNPN and CDR2 SVGIG (reference sequence). This CDR3 is built from 12 residues. Written as DNA, the CDR3 is TGTGCCTGGAGTACAGGTTCGGAGACCCAGTACTTC. Translating it yields CAWSTGSETQYF.

This clone appeared a single time. The rearrangement joins TRBV28 to TRBJ2-2, with TRBD2 identical over 14 bases. Germline CDR1 is MDHEN and CDR2 is SYDVKM. V was pared by 5 bases and J by 15 bases, with 11 bases of the junction left unmatched. The CDR3 loop spans 15 amino acids. In DNA form, the CDR3 reads TGTGCCAGCAGTCCTGAAGGACTAGCGGGGGGAAAGGTGTTTTTT. Its translation: CASSPEGLAGGKVFF.

The gene calls are TRBV6-1 and TRBJ1-1; tentative D call: TRBD1 (6 bases). Looked up from germline, CDR1 is MNHNS and CDR2 is SASEGT. This CDR3 comprises 13 residues. Trimming took off 7 bases at V and 5 bases at J, with 14 bases between the two ends. The CDR3 region is CASTLQGRTEAFF. In nucleotides, the CDR3 is TGTGCCAGCACCTTACAGGGACGAACTGAAGCTTTCTTT.